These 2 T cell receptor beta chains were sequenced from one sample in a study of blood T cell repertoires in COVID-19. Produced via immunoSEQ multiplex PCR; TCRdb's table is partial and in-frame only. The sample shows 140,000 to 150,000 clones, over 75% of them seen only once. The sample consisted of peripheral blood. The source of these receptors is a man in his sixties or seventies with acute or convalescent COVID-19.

As DNA, the CDR3 is TGCAGCGTTGAGGGGGACTTGGAGAAGAAAGTTTTGGGCCAAGAGACCCAGTACTTC. This sequence encodes CSVEGDLEKKVLGQETQYF. The rearrangement links TRBV29-1 to TRBJ2-5; tentatively, D is TRBD2 (6 bases). The V and J ends lost 3 bases and 1 base respectively, with 27 bases between them. CDR3 length equals 19 residues. Germline V gene sequence: CDR1 SQVTM, CDR2 ANQGSEA.

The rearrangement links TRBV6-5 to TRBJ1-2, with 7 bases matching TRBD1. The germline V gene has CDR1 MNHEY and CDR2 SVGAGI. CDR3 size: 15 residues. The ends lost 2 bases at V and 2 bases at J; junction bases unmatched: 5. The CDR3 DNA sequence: TGTGCCAGCAGTTACGCGGCGACAGGGAACTATGGCTACACCTTC. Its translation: CASSYAATGNYGYTF.